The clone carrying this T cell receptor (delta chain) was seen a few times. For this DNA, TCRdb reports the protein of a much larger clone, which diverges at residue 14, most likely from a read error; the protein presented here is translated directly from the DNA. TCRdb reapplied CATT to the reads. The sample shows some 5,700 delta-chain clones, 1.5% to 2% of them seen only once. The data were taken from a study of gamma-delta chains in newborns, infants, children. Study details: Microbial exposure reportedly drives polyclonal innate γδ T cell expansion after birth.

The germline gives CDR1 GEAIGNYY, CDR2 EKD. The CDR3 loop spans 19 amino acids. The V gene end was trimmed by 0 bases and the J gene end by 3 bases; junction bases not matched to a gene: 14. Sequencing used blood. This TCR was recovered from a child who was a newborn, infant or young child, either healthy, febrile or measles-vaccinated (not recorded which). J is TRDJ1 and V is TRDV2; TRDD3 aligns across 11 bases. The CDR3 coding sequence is TGTGCCTGTGACACCGGGCCTGGGGGATACCCGATCTACGCCGATAAACTCATCTTT. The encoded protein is CACDTGPGGYPIYADKLIF.